These 29 T cell receptor beta chains share one sample of origin, sequenced in a study of neoadjuvant anti-PD-1 for oral cavity cancer. Time point meaning: after neoadjuvant nivolumab, at surgical resection. Sequencing used immunoSEQ multiplex PCR; TCRdb keeps in-frame clones, though not all of them. Of over 9,500 clones listed, under 70% are singletons. The sequencing here drew on PBMCs, taken after nivolumab (anti-PD-1) treatment. All receptors derive from a person aged 40 to 85 with oral cavity squamous cell carcinoma.

This chain connects TRBV6-6 to TRBJ1-2, with D uncertain. CDR3 length: 13 residues. V lost 5 bases and J lost 5, with 12 bases in between. Germline CDR1 is MNHNY and CDR2 is SVGAGI (reference sequence). For the CDR3, the DNA is TGTGCCAGCAGTCAAGAGGGCTTATATGGCTACACCTTC. Its protein product is CASSQEGLYGYTF.

V usage is TRBV5-1 and J usage is TRBJ1-1, with D perhaps matching TRBD1 (5 bases). V was trimmed by 4 bases and J by 1 base, leaving 17 bases between them. CDR1 SGHRS and CDR2 YFSETQ come from the germline V gene. The CDR3 covers 16 residues. The CDR3 protein is CASSPGHYQGNTEAFF. The CDR3 DNA is TGCGCCAGCAGCCCCGGACACTACCAGGGGAACACTGAAGCTTTCTTT.

The chain is built from TRBV5-1 and TRBJ1-4, with 9 bases aligning to TRBD1. The CDR3 spans 16 residues. Germline CDR1 and CDR2: SGHRS and YFSETQ. Losses at the gene ends were 5 bases for V and 7 bases for J; bases not matched to a gene: 12. CDR3 amino acids: CASSLQGASRGEKLFF. The CDR3 DNA reads TGCGCCAGCAGTTTACAGGGGGCATCAAGGGGTGAAAAACTGTTTTTT.

The chain uses TRBV29-1 and TRBJ1-2, with D unresolved. Deletions cut 0 bases from V and 4 bases from J, with 12 bases between. The germline CDR1 and CDR2 sequences are SQVTM and ANQGSEA. This CDR3 is built from 14 residues. DNA of the CDR3: TGCAGCGTTGAAGATCCGGACCGAGTCTATGGCTACACCTTC. This sequence encodes CSVEDPDRVYGYTF.

This clone was recorded a few times. The chain employs TRBV7-9 and TRBJ2-1; 8 positions agree with TRBD2. Germline-derived CDR1 and CDR2 are SEHNR and FQNEAQ (reference sequence). CDR3 length equals 16 residues. Trimming removed 5 bases from V and 9 bases from J; junction bases left unmatched: 15. The CDR3 reads CASSTPMSGRVTEQFF. Here the CDR3 DNA reads TGTGCCAGCAGCACCCCCATGAGCGGGAGAGTCACTGAGCAGTTCTTC.

This clone was picked up one time. The CDR3 nucleotides read TGTGCCTGGAGTGGAGGAGGGACCGGGGAGCTGTTTTTT. Protein: CAWSGGGTGELFF. This rearrangement joins TRBV30 to TRBJ2-2, with TRBD2 as a possible D gene (6 bases). The germline V gene has CDR1 GTSNPN and CDR2 SVGIG (reference sequence). V shed 1 base and J shed 5 bases, with 8 bases lying between them. This CDR3 has 13 residues.

V usage is TRBV5-6 and J usage is TRBJ2-4; D unresolved. The CDR3 contains 15 residues. CDR1 and CDR2 from the germline V gene are SGHDT and YYEEEE. V lost 5 bases and J 8 bases, leaving 20 bases between the germline ends. CDR3 in amino acids: CASRPSGALRDIQYF. Written as DNA, the CDR3 is TGTGCCAGCAGACCTTCGGGTGCCCTACGAGACATTCAGTACTTC.

The J gene is TRBJ1-1, the V gene TRBV7-9; TRBD1 matches 9 bases. This CDR3 region has 14 residues. Germline V gives CDR1 SEHNR, CDR2 FQNEAQ (reference sequence). The V segment lost 4 bases and the J segment 3 bases; nucleotides outside the gene matches: 3. The CDR3 spells CASSSGQGDTEAFF. In DNA, the CDR3 is TGTGCCAGCAGCTCGGGACAGGGTGACACTGAAGCTTTCTTT.

The chain joins TRBV2 to TRBJ1-4; weak D call: TRBD1 (6 bases). CDR1 is SNHLY, CDR2 FYNNEI, per germline. V lost 0 bases to trimming and J lost 8 bases, with 28 bases between them. CDR3 length equals 20 residues. DNA of the CDR3: TGTGCCAGCAGTGAAGCTTATCATCCCAACGACAGACAGGACTCCGAAAAACTGTTTTTT. Encoded protein: CASSEAYHPNDRQDSEKLFF.

CDR3 sequence (DNA): TGTGCCAGCAGCTGGGACAGTGGGGGCAATCAGCCCCAGCATTTT. This gives the protein CASSWDSGGNQPQHF. J is TRBJ1-5 and V is TRBV27; 7 bases map to TRBD1. V was pared by 6 bases and J by 2 bases, with 7 bases of the junction left unmatched. The CDR3 loop spans 15 amino acids. Germline V gene sequence: CDR1 MNHEY, CDR2 SMNVEV (reference sequence).

In its sample, this clone was seen a few times. The chain couples TRBV9 to TRBJ1-1; unclear D gene. V gave up 0 bases and J gave up 3 bases, with 9 bases separating them. Germline CDR1 SGDLS, CDR2 YYNGEE. The CDR3 has 14 amino acids. The CDR3 DNA sequence: TGTGCCAGCAGCGTAGCGATGAGGGACACTGAAGCTTTCTTT. Amino acid sequence: CASSVAMRDTEAFF.

The V gene is TRBV7-2, the J gene TRBJ1-2, with D hard to call. V dropped 0 bases and J dropped 2 bases, with 16 bases sitting between them. CDR3 length equals 17 residues. From germline, CDR1 is SGHTA and CDR2 FQGNSA. The CDR3 reads CASSLALDRRGNYGYTF. The CDR3 coding sequence is TGTGCCAGCAGCTTAGCGTTAGACCGCAGAGGCAACTATGGCTACACCTTC.

This clone has a handful of counts. The sample holds other DNA sequences that translate to the same CDR3. The chain is built from TRBV6-1 and TRBJ2-6; TRBD1 might be the D (5 bases). The CDR3 runs to 15 residues. Germline V gives CDR1 MNHNS, CDR2 SASEGT. V gave up 4 bases and J gave up 4 bases, with 11 bases separating them. CDR3 DNA: TGTGCCAGCAGTGGGGCAGGGCCAGGGGCCAACGTCCTGACTTTC. It specifies CASSGAGPGANVLTF.

The CDR3, as DNA: TGTGCCAGTAGTATAGATGGTCTAGCGGGCTTATACAATGAGCAGTTCTTC. Translation gives CASSIDGLAGLYNEQFF. The chain links TRBV19 to TRBJ2-1; 8 positions match TRBD2. CDR1 and CDR2 (germline): LNHDA, SQIVND (reference sequence). The CDR3 runs to 17 residues. V lost 0 bases, J lost 4 bases, and 8 bases stayed unmatched. The variable domain in full, with the rest retrieved from reference TRBV19 and TRBJ2-1, is DGGITQSPKYLFRKEGQNVTLSCEQNLNHDAMYWYRQDPGQGLRLIYYSQIVNDFQKGDIAEGYSVSREKKESFPLTVTSAQKNPTAFYLCASSIDGLAGLYNEQFFGPGTRLTVL.

The rearrangement links TRBV28 to TRBJ1-1, with TRBD1 as a possible D gene (5 bases). The V end lost 6 bases, the J end lost 6 bases, and 8 bases lay between the germline ends. Germline lookup yields CDR1 MDHEN and CDR2 SYDVKM. This CDR3 is built from 11 residues. DNA of the CDR3: TGTGCCAGCAGGGGGCGTCCTGAAGCTTTCTTT. As protein: CASRGRPEAFF.

The V call is TRBV2, the J call TRBJ1-2; D is perhaps TRBD1 (5 bases). CDR1 and CDR2 (germline): SNHLY, FYNNEI. Trimming took 5 bases from V and 5 from J, leaving 6 bases between them. This CDR3 contains 11 residues. DNA of the CDR3: TGTGCCAGCAGTCGACAGTATGGCTACACCTTC. Translation gives CASSRQYGYTF. The whole variable domain, remainder taken from reference TRBV2 and TRBJ1-2, is EPEVTQTPSHQVTQMGQEVILRCVPISNHLYFYWYRQILGQKVEFLVSFYNNEISEKSEIFDDQFSVERPDGSNFTLKIRSTKLEDSAMYFCASSRQYGYTFGSGTRLTVV.

The rearrangement links TRBV4-1 to TRBJ1-3; unclear D gene. Germline-derived CDR1 and CDR2 are MGHRA and YSYEKL. CDR3 size: 13 residues. Trimming left V 6 bases short and J 3 bases short, with 9 bases between. The DNA for the CDR3 is TGCGCCAGCAGTTGGACGTTTGGAAACACCATATATTTT. Its protein is CASSWTFGNTIYF.

CDR3 DNA sequence: TGCAAAGGCGGGGTAGGAGATACGCAGTATTTT. Translating it yields CKGGVGDTQYF. The chain recombines TRBV20-1 with TRBJ2-3; tentative D call: TRBD2 (6 bases). This CDR3 contains 11 residues. The V gene's germline CDR1 is DFQATT and CDR2 SNEGSKA (reference sequence).

The chain employs TRBV2 and TRBJ1-6, with TRBD1 identical over 8 bases. V gave up 4 bases and J gave up 9 bases; unmatched junction bases: 11. The CDR3 runs to 16 residues. Germline loops: CDR1 SNHLY, CDR2 FYNNEI. CDR3 coding DNA: TGTGCCAGCAGTGCTAGGACAGGGAGTGGGAGTTCACCCCTCCACTTT. Amino acid sequence: CASSARTGSGSSPLHF.

The rearrangement links TRBV18 to TRBJ2-1; the D gene could be TRBD1 or TRBD2 (7 bases each). CDR3 length equals 14 residues. The germline V gene has CDR1 KGHSH and CDR2 LQKENI. The V gene lost 6 bases and the J gene lost 4 bases, with 13 bases spanning the gap. The CDR3 DNA reads as TGTGCCAGCTCCCGACAGGGAGGGTACAATGAGCAGTTCTTC. Translated, it gives CASSRQGGYNEQFF.

The genes are TRBV19 and TRBJ1-6, with D possibly matching TRBD1 (6 bases). The germline CDR1 and CDR2 sequences are LNHDA and SQIVND (reference sequence). V dropped 5 bases and J dropped 7 bases, with 18 bases sitting between them. The length of the CDR3 is 16 residues. In nucleotides, the CDR3 is TGTGCCAGTAGTGCTACGATACAGGGTCGGAATTCACCCCTCCACTTT. This sequence encodes CASSATIQGRNSPLHF. Filled out from reference TRBV19 and TRBJ1-6, the complete variable domain reads DGGITQSPKYLFRKEGQNVTLSCEQNLNHDAMYWYRQDPGQGLRLIYYSQIVNDFQKGDIAEGYSVSREKKESFPLTVTSAQKNPTAFYLCASSATIQGRNSPLHFGNGTRLTVT.

The V and J genes are TRBV5-4 and TRBJ2-7, with TRBD2 matching over 9 bases. Trimming removed 5 bases from V and 2 bases from J; junction bases left unmatched: 8. In germline, CDR1 is SGHNT, CDR2 YYREEE (reference sequence). The CDR3 is 15 amino acids. In nucleotides, the CDR3 is TGTGCCAGCAGATCCCAGCGGGAGGCTACCTACGAGCAGTACTTC. Its translation is CASRSQREATYEQYF.

In its sample, this clone was seen a few times. DNA of the CDR3: TGTGCCTGGAGTATCAGGGGAACGAACACTGAAGCTTTCTTT. Protein product: CAWSIRGTNTEAFF. The rearrangement joins TRBV30 to TRBJ1-1, with a weak D call TRBD1 (6 bases). Germline CDR1 is GTSNPN and CDR2 is SVGIG (reference sequence). With 2 bases removed from V and 1 base from J, the gap between germline ends came to 11 bases. The CDR3 spans 14 residues.

This chain links TRBV28 with TRBJ2-3; no definite D call. The CDR3 spans 11 residues. Trimming pared 5 bases from V and 4 bases from J, leaving 4 bases between. Germline V CDR1 and CDR2: MDHEN, SYDVKM. The CDR3 spells CASSQPDTQYF. The CDR3 region has the DNA TGTGCCAGCAGTCAACCAGATACGCAGTATTTT.

This clone was counted a single time. This sequence joins TRBV10-2 and TRBJ2-3; 11 nucleotides line up with TRBD2. CDR1 WSHSY and CDR2 SAAADI come from the germline V gene. The CDR3 totals 14 residues. The ends lost 7 bases at V and 7 bases at J; junction bases unmatched: 7. This chain's CDR3 is CASTLAGGSNTQYF. The CDR3 bases are TGCGCCAGCACTCTAGCGGGGGGTAGTAATACGCAGTATTTT.

The CDR3 nucleotides are TGTGCCAGCAGTTTGAACACCGGGGAGCTGTTTTTT. As protein: CASSLNTGELFF. V and J are TRBV9 and TRBJ2-2, with D unclear. The CDR3 consists of 12 residues. The V end was cut by 5 bases, the J end by 1 base, with 3 bases between. Germline CDR1 reads SGDLS; CDR2 reads YYNGEE.

The J gene is TRBJ1-1, the V gene TRBV29-1; D gene uncertain. The V and J ends lost 2 bases and 1 base respectively, with 5 bases between them. Germline assignment: CDR1 SQVTM and CDR2 ANQGSEA. The length of the CDR3 is 12 residues. The CDR3 spells CSVERWNTEAFF. The CDR3 coding sequence is TGCAGCGTTGAAAGGTGGAACACTGAAGCTTTCTTT. Full variable domain (remainder filled in from reference TRBV29-1 and TRBJ1-1): SAVISQKPSRDICQRGTSLTIQCQVDSQVTMMFWYRQQPGQSLTLIATANQGSEATYESGFVIDKFPISRPNLTFSTLTVSNMSPEDSSIYLCSVERWNTEAFFGQGTRLTVV.

The sample holds a few counts of this clone. This rearrangement joins TRBV4-1 to TRBJ2-2; TRBD1 agrees at 12 bases. With 5 bases clipped from V and 4 bases from J, the junction kept 5 bases outside the gene matches. CDR3 length: 16 residues. Per germline, CDR1 MGHRA and CDR2 YSYEKL. Here the CDR3 reads CASSGDRGLSTGELFF. The CDR3 DNA reads as TGCGCCAGCAGCGGGGACAGGGGGCTTAGCACCGGGGAGCTGTTTTTT.

V and J are TRBV30 and TRBJ2-2; TRBD2 is a possible D gene (6 bases). This CDR3 is built from 15 residues. Deletions cut 0 bases from V and 2 bases from J, with 10 bases between. In germline, CDR1 is GTSNPN, CDR2 SVGIG (reference sequence). CDR3 sequence: CAWSVPGGNTGELFF. In nucleotides, the CDR3 is TGTGCCTGGAGTGTACCCGGGGGTAACACCGGGGAGCTGTTTTTT.